Each of the 12 T cell receptor beta chains below was sequenced from the same sample in a study of radiotherapy plus CTLA-4 blockade in lung cancer. Profiling relied on immunoSEQ multiplex PCR, and the TCRdb table lists in-frame clones only, not all of them. The data hold tens of thousands of clones, with roughly 80% observed a single time. The starting material was peripheral blood, obtained from a patient treated with radiotherapy plus ipilimumab. These TCRs come from a human donor with non-small cell lung cancer that progressed on radiotherapy plus ipilimumab.

The rearrangement links TRBV7-3 to TRBJ1-5; TRBD1 matches 7 bases. The junction had 1 base not matched to a gene; V was cut back by 0 bases and J by 2 bases. The CDR3 length is 15 residues. The germline V gene has CDR1 SGHTA and CDR2 FQGTGA. CDR3 nucleotides: TGTGCCAGCAGCTTAACGGGGACAGGCAATCAGCCCCAGCATTTT. This codes for CASSLTGTGNQPQHF.

This sequence joins TRBV5-1 and TRBJ2-7; 8 nucleotides align to TRBD2. This CDR3 is built from 14 residues. CDR1 is SGHRS and CDR2 is YFSETQ in the germline V gene. Trimming at V came to 3 bases and at J to 0 bases, leaving 2 bases not matched to a gene. The CDR3, as DNA: TGCGCCAGCAGCTATAGCGGGACCTCCTACGAGCAGTACTTC. Translated: CASSYSGTSYEQYF.

The V gene is TRBV15, the J gene TRBJ2-1; D is possibly TRBD1 (6 bases). Germline V gene sequence: CDR1 LNHNV, CDR2 YYDKDF (reference sequence). This CDR3 is 15 amino acids long. V was clipped by 0 bases and J by 9 bases, with 15 bases between them. CDR3 loop: CATSRDQGLTGEQFF. The CDR3 DNA reads TGTGCCACCAGCAGAGATCAGGGGCTAACGGGTGAGCAGTTCTTC.

V usage is TRBV2 and J usage is TRBJ1-1, with TRBD1 matching 11 bases. The CDR3 has 14 amino acids. CDR1 and CDR2 from the germline V gene are SNHLY and FYNNEI. Trimming took 8 bases from V and 6 from J; bases not matched to a gene: 8. CDR3: CASGRDRGIPEAFF. DNA of the CDR3: TGTGCCAGCGGCCGGGACAGGGGGATCCCTGAAGCTTTCTTT. The full variable domain, completed using reference TRBV2 and TRBJ1-1, is EPEVTQTPSHQVTQMGQEVILRCVPISNHLYFYWYRQILGQKVEFLVSFYNNEISEKSEIFDDQFSVERPDGSNFTLKIRSTKLEDSAMYFCASGRDRGIPEAFFGQGTRLTVV.

V and J are TRBV6-6 and TRBJ1-5; the match to TRBD1 covers 10 bases. This CDR3 is built from 15 residues. The germline gives CDR1 MNHNY, CDR2 SVGAGI (reference sequence). Trimming cost V 7 bases and J 2 bases; bases outside gene matches: 5. The CDR3 loop is CASKDRGTGNQPQHF. CDR3 nucleotide sequence: TGTGCCAGCAAGGACAGGGGGACGGGCAATCAGCCCCAGCATTTT.

The V call is TRBV5-1, the J call TRBJ2-7; D is possibly TRBD2 (5 bases). The CDR3 has 14 residues. V shed 5 bases and J shed 2 bases, with 14 bases lying between them. The V gene's germline CDR1 is SGHRS and CDR2 YFSETQ. As DNA, the CDR3 is TGCGCCAGCAGTCCTTCAGAGGGCGCCTACGAGCAGTACTTC. It yields the protein CASSPSEGAYEQYF.

The chain recombines TRBV5-1 with TRBJ2-2, with 7 bases that match TRBD1. Germline values: CDR1 SGHRS, CDR2 YFSETQ. The CDR3 is 16 amino acids. V dropped 0 bases and J dropped 3; count of bases not matched to a gene: 5. This chain's CDR3 is CASSLVPQGDTGELFF. DNA for the CDR3: TGCGCCAGCAGCTTGGTCCCCCAGGGGGACACCGGGGAGCTGTTTTTT.

This chain links TRBV2 with TRBJ2-3; the D gene is possibly TRBD2 (5 bases). Germline CDR1 and CDR2: SNHLY and FYNNEI. Deletions cut 8 bases from V and 2 bases from J, with 11 bases between. This CDR3 contains 13 residues. The CDR3 DNA sequence: TGTGCCAGCGGGAGCGGTACCACAGATACGCAGTATTTT. Amino acid sequence: CASGSGTTDTQYF. Complete variable domain (other parts from reference TRBV2 and TRBJ2-3): EPEVTQTPSHQVTQMGQEVILRCVPISNHLYFYWYRQILGQKVEFLVSFYNNEISEKSEIFDDQFSVERPDGSNFTLKIRSTKLEDSAMYFCASGSGTTDTQYFGPGTRLTVL.

The V and J genes are TRBV11-3 and TRBJ2-7, with a possible D match to TRBD1 (5 bases). Germline V CDR1 and CDR2: SGHNT, YENEEA. V was trimmed by 5 bases and J by 6 bases, leaving 14 bases between them. CDR3 length: 13 amino acids. CDR3 nucleotides: TGTGCCAGCAGCGCCCGAGGACAAGGCGAGCAGTACTTC. It yields the protein CASSARGQGEQYF.

The chain uses TRBV28 and TRBJ2-3; 12 nucleotides align to TRBD1. Germline V CDR1 and CDR2: MDHEN, SYDVKM. CDR3 length: 16 amino acids. The junction had 7 bases not matched to a gene; V was cut back by 3 bases and J by 6 bases. The CDR3 region has the DNA TGTGCCAGCAGTTTTCGGGGGACAGGGGGCCGCGATACGCAGTATTTT. Translated, it gives CASSFRGTGGRDTQYF.

The chain couples TRBV28 to TRBJ1-5; the D is unclear. CDR1 MDHEN and CDR2 SYDVKM come from the germline V gene. V was pared by 3 bases and J by 0 bases, with 9 bases between. CDR3 length: 15 amino acids. The DNA for the CDR3 is TGTGCCAGCAGTTTCGGCATCATTAGCAATCAGCCCCAGCATTTT. This sequence encodes CASSFGIISNQPQHF.

The sample holds many counts of this clone. The gene calls are TRBV6-6 and TRBJ1-5, with no clear D. The CDR3 runs to 13 residues. V was trimmed by 2 bases and J by 5 bases, leaving 7 bases between them. Germline V lookup: CDR1 MNHNY, CDR2 SVGAGI (reference sequence). CDR3: CASSYDWDQPQHF. CDR3 DNA: TGTGCCAGCAGTTACGATTGGGATCAGCCCCAGCATTTT.